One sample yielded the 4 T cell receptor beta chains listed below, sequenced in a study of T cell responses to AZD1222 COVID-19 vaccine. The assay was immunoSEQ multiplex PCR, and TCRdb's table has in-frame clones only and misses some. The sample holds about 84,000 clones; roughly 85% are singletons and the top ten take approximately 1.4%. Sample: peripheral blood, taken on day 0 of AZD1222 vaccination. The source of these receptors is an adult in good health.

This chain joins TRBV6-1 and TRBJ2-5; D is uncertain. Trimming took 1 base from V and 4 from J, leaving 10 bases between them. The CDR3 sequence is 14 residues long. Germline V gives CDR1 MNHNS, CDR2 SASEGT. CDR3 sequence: CASSEGLDPETQYF. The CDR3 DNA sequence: TGTGCCAGCAGTGAAGGGCTAGACCCAGAGACCCAGTACTTC.

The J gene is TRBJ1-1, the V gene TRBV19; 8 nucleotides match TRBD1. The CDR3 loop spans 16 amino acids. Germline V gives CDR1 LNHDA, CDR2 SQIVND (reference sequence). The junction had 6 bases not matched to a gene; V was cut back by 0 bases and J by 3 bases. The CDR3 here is CASSIDLRTGYTEAFF. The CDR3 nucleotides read TGTGCCAGTAGTATAGACCTAAGGACAGGGTACACTGAAGCTTTCTTT.

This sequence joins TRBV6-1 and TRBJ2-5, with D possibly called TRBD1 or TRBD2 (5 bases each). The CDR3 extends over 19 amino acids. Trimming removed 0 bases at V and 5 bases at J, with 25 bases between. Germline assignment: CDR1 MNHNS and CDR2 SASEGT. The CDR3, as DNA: TGTGCCAGCAGTGAAGCCTTGGGTTCCTCGCGGCCAAGGGACGAGACCCAGTACTTC. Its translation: CASSEALGSSRPRDETQYF.

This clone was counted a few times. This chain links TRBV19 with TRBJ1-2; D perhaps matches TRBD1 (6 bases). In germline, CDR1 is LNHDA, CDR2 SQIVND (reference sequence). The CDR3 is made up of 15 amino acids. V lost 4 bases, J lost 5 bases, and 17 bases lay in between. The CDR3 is CASSTSRGSGYGYTF. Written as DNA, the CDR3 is TGTGCCAGTAGTACATCCAGGGGTTCTGGGTATGGCTACACCTTC.